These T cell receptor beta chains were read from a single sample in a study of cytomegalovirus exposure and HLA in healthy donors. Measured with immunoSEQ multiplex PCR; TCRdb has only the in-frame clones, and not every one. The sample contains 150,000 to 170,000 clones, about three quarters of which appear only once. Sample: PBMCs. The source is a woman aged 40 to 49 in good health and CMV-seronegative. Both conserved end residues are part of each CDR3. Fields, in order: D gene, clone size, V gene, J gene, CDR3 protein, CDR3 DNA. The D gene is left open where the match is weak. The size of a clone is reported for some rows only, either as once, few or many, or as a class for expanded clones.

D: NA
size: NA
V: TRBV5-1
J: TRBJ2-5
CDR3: CATSEQGGETQYF
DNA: TGCGCCACTTCGGAACAGGGTGGGGAGACCCAGTACTTC

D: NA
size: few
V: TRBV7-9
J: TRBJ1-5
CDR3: CASSRGGVGQPQHF
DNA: TGTGCCAGCAGCCGAGGGGGGGTAGGGCAGCCCCAGCATTTT

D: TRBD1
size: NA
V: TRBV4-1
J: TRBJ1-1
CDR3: CASSRAGQGAEAFF
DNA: TGCGCCAGCAGCCGCGCGGGACAGGGGGCTGAAGCTTTCTTT

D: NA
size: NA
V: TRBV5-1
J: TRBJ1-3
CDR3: CASSYDSSSGNTIYF
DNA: TGCGCCAGCAGCTACGACAGCAGCTCTGGAAACACCATATATTTT

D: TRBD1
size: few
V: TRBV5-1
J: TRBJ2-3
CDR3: CASSSGDRGPDTQYF
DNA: TGCGCCAGCAGCTCGGGGGACAGGGGGCCGGATACGCAGTATTTT

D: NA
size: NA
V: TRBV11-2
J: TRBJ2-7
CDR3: CASSLVTGALGEQYF
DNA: TGTGCCAGCAGCTTGGTTACAGGTGCTTTGGGCGAGCAGTACTTC

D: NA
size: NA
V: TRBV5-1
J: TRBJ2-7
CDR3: CASSFSSNLQGPIPTYEQYF
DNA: TGCGCCAGCAGCTTTTCTTCGAATTTACAGGGCCCCATACCCACCTACGAGCAGTACTTC

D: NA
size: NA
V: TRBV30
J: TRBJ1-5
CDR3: CAWSLGAGQPQHF
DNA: TGTGCCTGGAGTTTGGGAGCCGGTCAGCCCCAGCATTTT

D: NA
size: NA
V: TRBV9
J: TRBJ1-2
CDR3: CASSGTDYGYTF
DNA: TGTGCCAGCAGCGGGACAGACTATGGCTACACCTTC

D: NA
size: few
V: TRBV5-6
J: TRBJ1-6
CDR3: CASSLQGSPLHF
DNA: TGTGCCAGCAGCTTACAGGGATCACCCCTCCACTTT

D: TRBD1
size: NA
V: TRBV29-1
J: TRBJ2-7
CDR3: CSGKTGGGSYEQYF
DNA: TGCAGCGGGAAGACAGGGGGCGGGTCCTACGAGCAGTACTTC

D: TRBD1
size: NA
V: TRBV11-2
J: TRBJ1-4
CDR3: CASSLNGQGHEKLFF
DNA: TGTGCCAGCAGCTTAAACGGACAGGGGCATGAAAAACTGTTTTTT

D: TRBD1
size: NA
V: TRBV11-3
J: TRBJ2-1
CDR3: CASSLQGQAYNEQFF
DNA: TGTGCCAGCAGCTTGCAGGGACAGGCCTACAATGAGCAGTTCTTC

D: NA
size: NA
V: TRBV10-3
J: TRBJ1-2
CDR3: CAIRPTEGYTF
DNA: TGTGCCATCAGGCCTACTGAGGGCTACACCTTC

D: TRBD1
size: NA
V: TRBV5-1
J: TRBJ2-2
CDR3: CASSYDRGVTGELFF
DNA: TGCGCCAGCAGCTACGACAGGGGAGTCACCGGGGAGCTGTTTTTT

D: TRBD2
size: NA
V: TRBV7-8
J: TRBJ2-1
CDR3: CASSEGLAGEKYNEQFF
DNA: TGTGCCAGCAGCGAGGGACTAGCGGGGGAAAAGTACAATGAGCAGTTCTTC

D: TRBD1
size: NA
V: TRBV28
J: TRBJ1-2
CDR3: CASSWDRPKTNYGYTF
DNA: TGTGCCAGCAGTTGGGACAGGCCGAAAACTAACTATGGCTACACCTTC

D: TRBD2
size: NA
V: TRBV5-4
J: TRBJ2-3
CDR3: CASSPASGIWGTDTQYF
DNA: TGTGCCAGCAGCCCTGCTAGCGGGATTTGGGGCACAGATACGCAGTATTTT

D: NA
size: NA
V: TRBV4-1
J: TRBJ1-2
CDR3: CASSQGGRHGYTF
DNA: TGCGCCAGCAGCCAAGGCGGGAGGCATGGCTACACCTTC

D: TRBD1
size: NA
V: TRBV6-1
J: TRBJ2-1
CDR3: CASHPLDRDYNEQFF
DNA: TGTGCCAGCCACCCCCTGGACAGGGATTACAATGAGCAGTTCTTC

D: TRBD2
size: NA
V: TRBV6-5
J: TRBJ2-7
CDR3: CASSYSPSGDTHEQYF
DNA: TGTGCCAGCAGTTACTCACCTAGCGGGGATACCCACGAGCAGTACTTC

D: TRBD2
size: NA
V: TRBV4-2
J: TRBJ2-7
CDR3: CASRWGLASHEQYF
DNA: TGTGCCAGCAGGTGGGGACTAGCTTCCCACGAGCAGTACTTC

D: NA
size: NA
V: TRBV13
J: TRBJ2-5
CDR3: CASSLDTVETQYF
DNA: TGTGCCAGCAGCTTAGATACGGTAGAGACCCAGTACTTC

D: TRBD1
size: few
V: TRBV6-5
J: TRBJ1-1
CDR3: CASSLQGALGEAFF
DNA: TGTGCCAGCAGTTTACAGGGGGCGCTGGGGGAAGCTTTCTTT

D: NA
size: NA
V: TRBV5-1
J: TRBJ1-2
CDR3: CASSSSARISYTF
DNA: TGCGCCAGCAGCTCTAGCGCTCGGATAAGCTACACCTTC

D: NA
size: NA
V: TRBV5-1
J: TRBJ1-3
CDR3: CASSFGQSGSGNTIYF
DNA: TGCGCCAGCAGCTTCGGACAGAGTGGATCTGGAAACACCATATATTTT

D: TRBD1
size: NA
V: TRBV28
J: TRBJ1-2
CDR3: CASSSPGQGSHGYTF
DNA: TGTGCCAGCAGTTCCCCGGGACAGGGATCCCATGGCTACACCTTC

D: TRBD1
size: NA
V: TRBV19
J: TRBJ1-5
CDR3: CATSRDREINQPQHF
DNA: TGTGCCACCAGTCGGGACAGGGAGATCAATCAGCCCCAGCATTTT

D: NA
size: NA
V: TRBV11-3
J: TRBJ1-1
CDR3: CASSLVATQAFF
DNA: TGTGCCAGCAGCTTAGTGGCAACACAAGCTTTCTTT

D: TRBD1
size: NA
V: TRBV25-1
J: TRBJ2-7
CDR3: CASSRQGLGEQYF
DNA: TGTGCCAGCAGTAGACAGGGGCTCGGCGAGCAGTACTTC

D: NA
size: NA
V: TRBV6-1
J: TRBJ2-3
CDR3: CASSENWAGDTQYF
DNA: TGTGCCAGCAGTGAAAATTGGGCAGGTGATACGCAGTATTTT

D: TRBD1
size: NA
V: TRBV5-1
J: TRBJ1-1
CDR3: CASTKTGAVTEAFF
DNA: TGCGCCAGCACCAAAACAGGGGCGGTCACTGAAGCTTTCTTT

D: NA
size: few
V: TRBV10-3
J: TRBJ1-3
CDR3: CAISESSSTNTIYF
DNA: TGTGCCATCAGTGAGTCTAGTTCCACAAACACCATATATTTT

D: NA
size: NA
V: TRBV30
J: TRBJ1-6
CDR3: CAWRTGLDSPLHF
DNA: TGTGCCTGGAGGACAGGCCTAGATTCACCCCTCCACTTT

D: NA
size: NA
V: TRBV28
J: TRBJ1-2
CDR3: CASIDSTGFAYTF
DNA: TGTGCCAGCATCGATTCGACAGGATTTGCCTACACCTTC

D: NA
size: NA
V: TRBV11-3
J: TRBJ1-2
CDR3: CASSFRGGYGYTF
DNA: TGTGCCAGCAGCTTCAGGGGTGGCTATGGCTACACCTTC

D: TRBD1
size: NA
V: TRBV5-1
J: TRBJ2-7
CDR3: CASSFWTGGVSANTEQYF
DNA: TGCGCCAGCAGCTTTTGGACAGGGGGTGTTTCTGCGAATACTGAGCAGTACTTC

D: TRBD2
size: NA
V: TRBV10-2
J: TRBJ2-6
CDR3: CASSEASGRAAGANVLTF
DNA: TGCGCCAGCAGTGAGGCTAGCGGGAGGGCCGCTGGGGCCAACGTCCTGACTTTC

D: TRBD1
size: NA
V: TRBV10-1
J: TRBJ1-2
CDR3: CASSKTGTYGYTF
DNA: TGCGCCAGCAGTAAGACAGGGACCTATGGCTACACCTTC

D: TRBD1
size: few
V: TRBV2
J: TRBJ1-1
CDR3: CASSYRTGNTEAFF
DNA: TGTGCCAGCAGTTATCGGACAGGAAACACTGAAGCTTTCTTT

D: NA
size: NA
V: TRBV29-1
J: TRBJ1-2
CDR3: CSVEDLGYPTF
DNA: TGCAGCGTTGAAGATCTCGGGTACCCCACCTTC

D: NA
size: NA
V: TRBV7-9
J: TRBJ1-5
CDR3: CASSPSNQPQHF
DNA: TGTGCCAGCAGCCCAAGCAATCAGCCCCAGCATTTT

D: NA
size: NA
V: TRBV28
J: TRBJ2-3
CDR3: CASFYRLDLGGTDTQYF
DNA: TGTGCCAGCTTTTATCGACTGGATCTGGGAGGCACAGATACGCAGTATTTT

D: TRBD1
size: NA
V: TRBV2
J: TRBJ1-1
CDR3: CASNRQGMQTEAFF
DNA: TGTGCCAGCAACAGACAGGGGATGCAGACTGAAGCTTTCTTT

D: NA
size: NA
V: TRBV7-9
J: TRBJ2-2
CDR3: CASSLQSTGTGELFF
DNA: TGTGCCAGCAGCTTACAGTCCACGGGCACCGGGGAGCTGTTTTTT

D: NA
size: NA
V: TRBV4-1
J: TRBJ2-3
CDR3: CASSPGASELTDTQYF
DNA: TGCGCCAGCAGCCCCGGGGCTAGCGAACTCACAGATACGCAGTATTTT

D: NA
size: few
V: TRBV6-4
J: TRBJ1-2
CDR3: CASSGSGSYGYTF
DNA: TGTGCCAGCAGTGGAAGTGGGAGCTATGGCTACACCTTC

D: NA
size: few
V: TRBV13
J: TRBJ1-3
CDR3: CASSIYPHKNTIYF
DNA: TGTGCCAGCAGCATTTACCCACACAAAAACACCATATATTTT

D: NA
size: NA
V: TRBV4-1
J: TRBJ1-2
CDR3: CASSPPGEGNGYTF
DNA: TGCGCCAGCAGCCCCCCAGGGGAGGGTAATGGCTACACCTTC

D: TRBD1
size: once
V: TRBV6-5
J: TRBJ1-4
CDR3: CASRDRGLTNEKLFF
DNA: TGTGCCAGCAGGGACAGGGGGCTTACTAATGAAAAACTGTTTTTT

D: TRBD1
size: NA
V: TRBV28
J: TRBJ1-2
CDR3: CASSLGGGVGYTF
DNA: TGTGCCAGCAGTTTAGGAGGGGGCGTTGGCTACACCTTC

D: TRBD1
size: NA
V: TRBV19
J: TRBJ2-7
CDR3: CASSPGTGSSYEQYF
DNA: TGTGCCAGTAGTCCCGGGACAGGGAGCTCCTACGAGCAGTACTTC

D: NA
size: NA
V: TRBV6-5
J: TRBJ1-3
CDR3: CASSNSGYSGNTIYF
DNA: TGTGCCAGCAGTAATTCAGGTTACTCTGGAAACACCATATATTTT

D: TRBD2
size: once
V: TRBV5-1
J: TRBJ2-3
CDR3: CASSLASSGRTDTQYF
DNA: TGCGCCAGCAGCTTGGCGTCTAGCGGGAGGACAGATACGCAGTATTTT

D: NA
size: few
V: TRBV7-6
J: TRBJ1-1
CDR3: CASSLGQPNTEAFF
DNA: TGTGCCAGCAGCTTAGGACAGCCGAACACTGAAGCTTTCTTT

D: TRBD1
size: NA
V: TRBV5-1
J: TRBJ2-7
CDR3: CASSLARTGDHEQYF
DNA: TGCGCCAGCAGCTTGGCCCGGACAGGGGACCACGAGCAGTACTTC

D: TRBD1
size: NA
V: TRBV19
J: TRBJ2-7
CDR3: CATRGTRQYEQYF
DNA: TGTGCCACCAGGGGGACCCGTCAATACGAGCAGTACTTC

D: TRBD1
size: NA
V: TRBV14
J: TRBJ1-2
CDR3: CASSQRGTGPLYGYTF
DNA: TGTGCCAGCAGCCAAAGGGGGACAGGCCCTCTCTATGGCTACACCTTC

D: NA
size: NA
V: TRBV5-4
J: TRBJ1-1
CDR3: CASSLVGVNTEAFF
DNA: TGTGCCAGCAGCTTAGTCGGGGTGAACACTGAAGCTTTCTTT

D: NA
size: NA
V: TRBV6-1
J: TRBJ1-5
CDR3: CASQYREGGQPQHF
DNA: TGTGCCAGCCAATACAGGGAAGGGGGTCAGCCCCAGCATTTT